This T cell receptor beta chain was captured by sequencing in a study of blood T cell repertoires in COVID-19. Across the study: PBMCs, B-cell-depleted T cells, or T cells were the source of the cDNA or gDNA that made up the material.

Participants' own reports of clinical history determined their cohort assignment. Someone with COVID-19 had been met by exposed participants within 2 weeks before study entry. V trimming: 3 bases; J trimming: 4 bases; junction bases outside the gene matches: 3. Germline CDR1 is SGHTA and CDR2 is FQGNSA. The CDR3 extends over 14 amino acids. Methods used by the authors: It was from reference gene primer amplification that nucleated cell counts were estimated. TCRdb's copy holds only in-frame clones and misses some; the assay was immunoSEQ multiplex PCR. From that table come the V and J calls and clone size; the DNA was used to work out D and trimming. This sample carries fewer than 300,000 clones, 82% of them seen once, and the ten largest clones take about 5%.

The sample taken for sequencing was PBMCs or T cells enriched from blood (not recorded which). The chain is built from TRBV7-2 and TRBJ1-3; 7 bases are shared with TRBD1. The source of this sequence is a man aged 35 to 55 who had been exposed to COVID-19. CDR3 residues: CASSLRTGGNTIYF. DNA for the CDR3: TGTGCCAGCAGCTTGAGGACAGGAGGAAACACCATATATTTT.